A single sample gave rise to the 8 T cell receptor beta chains below, sequenced in a study of identical twins. MiXCR, run by TCRdb on the 5' RACE reads, gives a single entry per CDR3 protein. The sample includes about 340,000 distinct CDR3 sequences, around 9% of them seen just once. Material: naive T cells sorted from blood. The receptors here all came from a woman aged 45-65 years in good health.

This clonotype was counted between two and nine times. CDR3 in amino acids: CASSQGRGYNAEAFF. For the CDR3, the DNA is TGTGCCAGCAGCCAAGGTCGGGGTTATAACGCTGAAGCTTTCTTT. This chain joins TRBV3-1 and TRBJ1-1; D is undetermined. The CDR3 loop spans 15 amino acids. CDR1 and CDR2 (germline): LGHDT, YNNKEL (reference sequence). Between the trimmed V and J ends, which lost 1 base and 6 bases, there was a span of 15 bases.

This chain's CDR3 is CASTSVVRSWGFEQFF. The CDR3 nucleotides read TGTGCCAGCACTTCGGTCGTCCGCTCCTGGGGTTTTGAGCAGTTCTTC. This chain joins TRBV12-3 or TRBV12-4 and TRBJ2-1; no reliable D call. The V end was cut by 7 bases, the J end by 9 bases, with 25 bases between. There are 16 residues in the CDR3.

This clonotype has just a few counts. The chain links TRBV10-3 to TRBJ2-4; D ambiguous. Trimming took off 0 bases at V and 1 base at J, with 13 bases between the two ends. The CDR3 covers 17 residues. The germline CDR1 and CDR2 sequences are ENHRY and SYGVKD. The CDR3 bases are TGTGCCATCAGTGAGTCTGTGACTTTGGGGGCCAAAAACATTCAGTACTTC. Amino acids: CAISESVTLGAKNIQYF.

V usage is TRBV20-1 and J usage is TRBJ1-1; weak D call: TRBD1 (6 bases). Germline-derived CDR1 and CDR2 are DFQATT and SNEGSKA (reference sequence). The CDR3 is made up of 16 amino acids. Between the trimmed V and J ends, which lost 2 bases and 0 bases, there was a span of 16 bases. The CDR3 sequence: CSARPWGGQMNTEAFF. The CDR3, as DNA: TGCAGTGCTAGACCATGGGGGGGGCAGATGAACACTGAAGCTTTCTTT.

In its sample, this clonotype was seen many times. The chain carries TRBV20-1 and TRBJ2-1; the D is unclear. Per the germline V gene, CDR1 is DFQATT and CDR2 is SNEGSKA (reference sequence). CDR3 length: 15 amino acids. V lost 5 bases and J lost 0, with 14 bases in between. The DNA for the CDR3 is TGCAGTGCTCATATCGTAGCTGGCTCCTACAATGAGCAGTTCTTC. Translated: CSAHIVAGSYNEQFF.

This clonotype has more than one count but fewer than ten. The gene calls are TRBV29-1 and TRBJ1-5; D gene unclear. This CDR3 spans 13 amino acids. Trimming removed 3 bases at V and 0 bases at J, with 6 bases between. Looked up from germline, CDR1 is SQVTM and CDR2 is ANQGSEA. CDR3 in amino acids: CSVEVDSNQPQHF. The CDR3 DNA sequence: TGCAGCGTTGAGGTAGATAGCAATCAGCCCCAGCATTTT.

This clonotype was detected many times. The chain couples TRBV25-1 to TRBJ2-3, with TRBD2 matching 15 bases. The CDR3 covers 17 residues. CDR1 and CDR2 (germline): MGHDK, SYGVNS. V dropped 6 bases and J dropped 3; count of bases not matched to a gene: 7. In DNA, the CDR3 is TGTGCCAGCAGCGGGACTAGCGGGAGGCTGGGTACAGATACGCAGTATTTT. Translated: CASSGTSGRLGTDTQYF.

The genes are TRBV3-1 and TRBJ2-2; 10 bases fit TRBD2. CDR1 and CDR2 from the germline V gene are LGHDT and YNNKEL (reference sequence). CDR3 length: 17 residues. With 0 bases clipped from V and 7 bases from J, the junction kept 8 bases outside the gene matches. DNA for the CDR3: TGTGCCAGCAGCCAAGAAGTCCGGACTAGCGGCGGCGGGGAGCTGTTTTTT. It translates to CASSQEVRTSGGGELFF.